Included here is one T cell receptor (beta chain) sequence, with context. What it binds is not known. Some clones are missing from TCRdb's copy, which holds only in-frame ones; the method was immunoSEQ multiplex PCR. The table shows some 59,000 clones, with around 89% occurring only once. The CDR3 length is 12 residues. The V end lost 6 bases, the J end lost 7 bases, and 9 bases lay between the germline ends. Looked up from germline, CDR1 is SGHAT and CDR2 is FQNNGV. This entry belongs to a study of a mutant IDH1 vaccine in newly diagnosed glioma. As for the study in general: Vaccines were first given 4-6 weeks after radiotherapy alone, or with temozolomide cycles. The treated group averaged around 40 years old and was roughly 62% male, approximately 38% female. Whole-study results and caveats: Patients showed vaccine-induced immune responses at a rate of under 95%.

Indicated time point: week 11, during vaccination. Each dose of the vaccine consisted of 300 ug of mutant IDH1 20-mer peptide, with topical imiquimod. Donors harbored newly found WHO grade 3 or 4 IDH1-mutant, ATRX-lost astrocytomas. This chain connects TRBV11-2 to TRBJ2-2; D is possibly TRBD2 (5 bases). The TCR originated in a middle-aged man with glioma. The sequences come from PBMCs, collected from a glioma patient whose treatment included an IDH1 peptide vaccine. The DNA for the CDR3 is TGTGCCAGCAGGCTCGGGGTCGGGGAGCTGTTTTTT. Translating it yields CASRLGVGELFF.